A single sample is the source of the 24 T cell receptor beta chains below, sequenced in a study of blood T cell repertoires in COVID-19 (dated by TCRdb to about 2020). Library method: the immunoSEQ multiplex PCR assay. TCRdb provides this immuneACCESS table in a form limited to in-frame rearrangements. Some clones are lacking; in checked studies, under half of them reflect an unresolved V gene, and why the rest are absent is not known. Here the sample has 160,000 or so clones; approximately 84% occur a single time. The ten largest clones represent about 0.95% of the sample. The material sequenced was peripheral blood. The receptor source for this set is a middle-aged man with acute or convalescent COVID-19.

The CDR3 sequence is CASSNVVQGATF. For the CDR3, the DNA is TGTGCCAGCAGCAACGTCGTTCAGGGGGCGACCTTC. The genes are TRBV13 and TRBJ1-2, with TRBD1 matching over 8 bases. With V trimmed by 5 bases and J by 14 bases, 10 bases remained unmatched. Germline assignment: CDR1 PRHDT and CDR2 FYEKMQ (reference sequence). This CDR3 has 12 residues.

This clone was counted a single time. This chain joins TRBV9 and TRBJ2-1; 12 nucleotides match TRBD2. Germline-derived CDR1 and CDR2 are SGDLS and YYNGEE. V dropped 4 bases and J dropped 10; count of bases not matched to a gene: 9. This CDR3 is built from 15 residues. This CDR3 reads CASSPTSGGRGEQFF. In DNA form, the CDR3 reads TGTGCCAGCAGCCCTACTAGCGGGGGGAGGGGAGAGCAGTTCTTC.

The chain recombines TRBV7-3 with TRBJ2-2; 10 nucleotides line up with TRBD1. The trim removed 5 bases at V and 5 bases at J, leaving 8 bases unmatched. There are 16 residues in the CDR3. Looked up from germline, CDR1 is SGHTA and CDR2 is FQGTGA. This chain's CDR3 is CASSPTGGVGTGELFF. The CDR3 nucleotides are TGTGCCAGCAGCCCGACAGGGGGCGTAGGGACCGGGGAGCTGTTTTTT.

V gene TRBV7-2 combines with J gene TRBJ1-1; 9 nucleotides align to TRBD1. This CDR3 has 16 residues. After removal of 1 base from V and 0 bases from J, the junction contained 3 bases not matched to a gene. CDR1 is SGHTA and CDR2 is FQGNSA in the germline V gene. CDR3 protein: CASSLVGTGLNTEAFF. The CDR3 nucleotides are TGTGCCAGCAGCTTAGTAGGGACAGGGTTGAACACTGAAGCTTTCTTT.

The chain combines TRBV6-5 with TRBJ2-7, with a possible D match to TRBD1 (6 bases). The CDR3 is made up of 14 amino acids. With 5 bases removed from V and 1 base from J, the gap between germline ends came to 12 bases. The germline gives CDR1 MNHEY, CDR2 SVGAGI. CDR3 nucleotide sequence: TGTGCCAGCAGTACCTCCAGGGGATCCTACGAGCAGTACTTC. Its translation: CASSTSRGSYEQYF.

The J gene is TRBJ1-1, the V gene TRBV11-2; tentative D call: TRBD1 (6 bases). The V end was cut by 2 bases, the J end by 2 bases, with 9 bases between. CDR1 is SGHAT and CDR2 is FQNNGV in the germline V gene. The CDR3 contains 14 residues. CDR3: CASSLTGPNTEAFF. CDR3 DNA: TGTGCCAGCAGCTTAACAGGGCCAAACACTGAAGCTTTCTTT.

The J gene is TRBJ2-1, the V gene TRBV28; 9 bases agree with TRBD1. This CDR3 contains 19 residues. Looked up from germline, CDR1 is MDHEN and CDR2 is SYDVKM. Losses at the gene ends were 4 bases for V and 8 bases for J; bases not matched to a gene: 21. CDR3 sequence (DNA): TGTGCCAGCAGTTCACCCCCGGGCGGGGGACAGGGATCTTTGGATGAGCAGTTCTTC. Translating gives CASSSPPGGGQGSLDEQFF.

The genes are TRBV28 and TRBJ1-1, with 8 bases aligning to TRBD1. V lost 3 bases and J lost 2; bases outside the gene matches: 2. The V gene's germline CDR1 is MDHEN and CDR2 SYDVKM. This CDR3 comprises 14 residues. The CDR3 DNA reads as TGTGCCAGCAGTTTGGACAGGGTTAACACTGAAGCTTTCTTT. Protein: CASSLDRVNTEAFF.

The chain employs TRBV6-5 and TRBJ1-2; D not resolved. Germline loops: CDR1 MNHEY, CDR2 SVGAGI. The germline V and J ends were trimmed by 0 bases and 4 bases, with 6 bases remaining between them. The CDR3 totals 13 residues. The CDR3 loop is CASSYSISYGYTF. As DNA, the CDR3 is TGTGCCAGCAGTTACTCGATCAGCTATGGCTACACCTTC.

The CDR3 DNA reads TGTGCCAGCAGCCACAAATGGGGGACAACCTACGAGCAGTACTTC. Protein: CASSHKWGTTYEQYF. This rearrangement joins TRBV5-4 to TRBJ2-7, with D perhaps matching TRBD1 (6 bases). Germline V gene data show CDR1 as SGHNT and CDR2 as YYREEE (reference sequence). The CDR3 is made up of 15 amino acids. V was cut by 4 bases and J by 2 bases, with 16 bases left in between.

The rearrangement uses TRBV19 and TRBJ1-5, with D unclear. Trimming cost V 2 bases and J 1 base, with 3 bases left between them. The CDR3 sequence is 13 residues long. Germline V gene lookup returns CDR1 LNHDA and CDR2 SQIVND (reference sequence). The CDR3 nucleotides read TGTGCCAGTAGTATACCAAGCAATCAGCCCCAGCATTTT. Its protein is CASSIPSNQPQHF.

The chain employs TRBV18 and TRBJ1-3; a weak D match, TRBD1 (5 bases). The CDR3 covers 16 residues. CDR1 and CDR2 from the germline V gene are KGHSH and LQKENI. Trimming left V 6 bases short and J 0 bases short, with 15 bases between. This CDR3 reads CASSPTGSTSGNTIYF. The CDR3 region has the DNA TGTGCCAGCTCCCCAACAGGTTCCACCTCTGGAAACACCATATATTTT.

The chain couples TRBV28 to TRBJ2-4, with D hard to call. The CDR3 consists of 15 residues. V gave up 8 bases and J gave up 5 bases, with 19 bases separating them. Per germline, CDR1 MDHEN and CDR2 SYDVKM. This CDR3 reads CASLPAQLRQNIQYF. Here the CDR3 DNA reads TGTGCCAGCTTACCCGCCCAGTTGCGGCAAAACATTCAGTACTTC.

The chain joins TRBV10-3 to TRBJ1-3; 7 bases match TRBD1. This CDR3 is built from 16 residues. Trimming at V came to 4 bases and at J to 0 bases, leaving 6 bases not matched to a gene. Germline-derived CDR1 and CDR2 are ENHRY and SYGVKD. In DNA, the CDR3 is TGTGCCATCAGTGGGGACAGAATACTCTCTGGAAACACCATATATTTT. It translates to CAISGDRILSGNTIYF.

The rearrangement uses TRBV14 and TRBJ1-3; the match to TRBD1 covers 10 bases. The V segment lost 6 bases and the J segment 3 bases; nucleotides outside the gene matches: 5. The germline CDR1 and CDR2 sequences are SGHDN and FVKESK. The CDR3 length is 15 residues. The CDR3 loop is CASSPTGGSGNTIYF. The DNA for the CDR3 is TGTGCCAGCAGTCCGACAGGGGGCAGTGGAAACACCATATATTTT.

The genes are TRBV27 and TRBJ2-1; 13 bases fit TRBD2. The V and J ends lost 1 base and 5 bases, in that order; junction bases with no gene match: 5. The CDR3 covers 17 residues. Germline V lookup: CDR1 MNHEY, CDR2 SMNVEV (reference sequence). The CDR3 DNA reads as TGTGCCAGCAGTTTATTGCCCGGACTAGCGGGGGACAATGAGCAGTTCTTC. As protein: CASSLLPGLAGDNEQFF.

The chain recombines TRBV3-1 (or the pseudogene TRBV3-2) with TRBJ2-7; D is possibly TRBD1 (5 bases). The ends were cut back, 3 bases at V and 7 bases at J, with 13 bases in the middle. The CDR3 has 13 amino acids. CDR1 and CDR2 from the germline V gene are LGHDT and YNNKEL (reference sequence). The CDR3 sequence: CASSQQGAGEQYF. The CDR3 DNA follows: TGTGCCAGCAGCCAGCAGGGTGCTGGGGAGCAGTACTTC.

V and J are TRBV12-3 or TRBV12-4 and TRBJ1-1; D ambiguous. The CDR3 spans 12 residues. V was trimmed by 4 bases and J by 1 base, leaving 4 bases between them. The CDR3 DNA reads TGTGCCAGCAGTTACGGGAACACTGAAGCTTTCTTT. Translation: CASSYGNTEAFF.

This sequence joins TRBV7-3 and TRBJ2-1; possible D gene TRBD1, 7 bases. Germline CDR1 SGHTA, CDR2 FQGTGA. V was shortened by 1 base and J by 5 bases, with 15 bases between the two germline ends. This CDR3 region has 16 residues. The DNA for the CDR3 is TGTGCCAGCAGCTTAATTCAGGGGGGATTACACAATGAGCAGTTCTTC. The encoded protein is CASSLIQGGLHNEQFF.

The V and J genes are TRBV6-4 and TRBJ1-6; D unresolved. From germline, CDR1 is MRHNA and CDR2 SNTAGT. V dropped 6 bases and J dropped 10 bases, with 16 bases sitting between them. There are 14 residues in the CDR3. CDR3 DNA: TGTGCCAGCAGCCCTGGGCAGGCAAAATCACCCCTCCACTTT. Protein: CASSPGQAKSPLHF.

The rearrangement joins TRBV7-2 to TRBJ1-3; no clear D gene. Germline V gives CDR1 SGHTA, CDR2 FQGNSA. The V and J ends lost 5 bases and 4 bases respectively, with 9 bases between them. This CDR3 comprises 13 residues. The CDR3 reads CASSRTGGNTIYF. DNA of the CDR3: TGTGCCAGCAGCCGGACTGGAGGAAACACCATATATTTT.

This chain links TRBV10-3 with TRBJ1-6; a weak D match, TRBD1 (5 bases). Germline CDR1 ENHRY, CDR2 SYGVKD. Trimming took off 7 bases at V and 6 bases at J, with 7 bases between the two ends. This CDR3 is 12 amino acids long. CDR3 amino acids: CAITDSNSPLHF. CDR3 nucleotides: TGTGCCATCACCGACAGTAATTCACCCCTCCACTTT.

This chain uses TRBV6-5 with TRBJ1-6, with no clear D. Germline V gene data show CDR1 as MNHEY and CDR2 as SVGAGI. Deletions cut 6 bases from V and 4 bases from J, with 7 bases between. This CDR3 region has 13 residues. This CDR3 reads CASRATYNSPLHF. CDR3 sequence (DNA): TGTGCCAGCAGGGCCACATATAATTCACCCCTCCACTTT.

This chain connects TRBV19 to TRBJ2-7; 8 bases line up with TRBD1. The V segment lost 4 bases and the J segment 6 bases; nucleotides outside the gene matches: 11. CDR1 and CDR2 (germline): LNHDA, SQIVND (reference sequence). The length of the CDR3 is 15 residues. The CDR3 protein is CASSRVSQGASEQYF. The CDR3 nucleotides are TGTGCCAGTAGTAGGGTCTCGCAGGGGGCCTCCGAGCAGTACTTC.